This T cell receptor beta chain came from a study of blood T cell repertoires in COVID-19 (dated by TCRdb to 2018 to 2020). About the investigation overall: Collaborator samples came from the United States, Italy and Spain and covered acute and convalescent phases of COVID-19. The prospective study material was composed of cDNA or gDNA derived from T cells, B-cell-depleted T cells, or PBMCs. The dataset comprised deeply sampled blood TCRbeta repertoires from subjects exposed to, actively infected with, or recovered from COVID-19. The repertoires were released in a freely available public database meant as a resource for research on the immune response to SARS-CoV-2. Samples were obtained from the ongoing ImmuneRACE study (first 160 participants) and from approximately 1,200 subjects provided by 6 global collaborators. Sample metadata almost always included a de-identified subject ID, COVID-19 status, age in years and sex. Where HLA class I and class II types were available, the types were taken from metadata supplied by the sample provider, not from assay-based typing.

TCRbeta CDR3 regions were amplified from genomic DNA by means of the immunoSEQ Assay, a bias-controlled multiplex PCR. Per the original workflow: Nucleated cell counts per sample were estimated from amplification of reference gene primers within the assay. To quantify the absolute abundance of each unique TCRbeta CDR3 rearrangement, sequence reads were collapsed and filtered. For each sample, productive Simpson clonality was calculated as the square root of Simpson's diversity index across productive rearrangements. TCRdb took this table from immuneACCESS and kept in-frame rearrangements with V and J called. Such tables lack part of the clones; where checked against another copy, unresolved V genes explain under half of the gap, and the rest is unexplained. V and J calls plus clone size are reproduced from that table; the DNA served to infer D and trimming. In all, the sample holds fewer than 300,000 clones, and 80% to 95% of those were seen once. The biggest ten clones account for 2.6% of the sample.

What the work shows at the level of the full study, not this receptor alone: The amount of clinical and demographic metadata varied by source and participant and was provided uncurated.

In Seattle, one collaborating source enrolled patients while the infection was active and tracked those patients longitudinally over the course of disease. Each collaborating institution followed its own protocols to collect whole blood in K2EDTA tubes. Collaborator samples were shipped for TCRbeta analysis as frozen whole blood, isolated PBMCs, or DNA extracted from either sample type. A word on this clone: The antigen it recognizes is unknown. No clone much larger than this one lies a single base away; base qualities are absent.

Its CDR3 holds 13 amino acids, cysteine through phenylalanine. The sequence is cut down to CDR3 DNA, 39 bases in frame from base 1. V lost 10 bases and J lost 2 bases, and the count of bases not matched to a germline gene is 6. The germline V gene yields KGHDR for CDR1 and SFDVKD for CDR2. This clonotype was obtained from a person aged 18 to 35 with COVID-19, enrolled during active disease. Input material: peripheral blood. This chain joins TRBV24-1 to TRBJ1-2, with TRBD1 identical over 7 junction bases. In nucleotides, the sequence is TGTGCCACACAACCGGGACAGAACTATGGCTACACCTTC. This gives the protein CATQPGQNYGYTF.